Reported below is one TCR beta chain. The entry originates in a study of blood T cell repertoires in COVID-19. The wider study: Samples of COVID-19 (acute and convalescent) were obtained from the United States, Italy and Spain.

In the source study's methods: The assay estimated nucleated cells by amplifying reference gene primers. The table came from immunoSEQ multiplex PCR; TCRdb's copy has only in-frame clones and leaves some out. That table supplies the V and J calls and clone size; D and trimming were determined from the DNA. The top ten hold around 0.9% of the sample, which has hundreds of thousands of clones, approximately 92% seen once. Enrolled during active infection, Seattle patients were then followed longitudinally. What was sequenced was peripheral blood. The clonotype originates from a young man with COVID-19, enrolled during active disease.

The DNA for the CDR3 is TGTGCCAGCAGCTTAGAAGCTTATGGCTACACCTTC. This encodes CASSLEAYGYTF. The rearrangement links TRBV7-8 to TRBJ1-2; no clear D. In germline, CDR1 is SGHVS, CDR2 FQNEAQ. V gave up 1 base and J gave up 5 bases, with 5 bases separating them. This CDR3 has 12 amino acids.